The T cell receptor beta chain described here comes from a study of T cells in Graves' hyperthyroidism and ophthalmopathy. Study information: The initial diagnosis was the point when peripheral blood was collected, ahead of any treatment.

The CDR3 is 16 amino acids. Germline trimming cut 0 bases from V and 2 bases from J; bases unmatched to any gene: 4. The germline CDR1 and CDR2 sequences are PRHDT and FYEKMQ (reference sequence). Note on this clonotype: Its antigen is unknown.

Study findings and constraints: Ophthalmopathy was distinguished from stable hyperthyroidism by 13 V-J signatures.

Amplification targeted TCR beta CDR3 regions from RNA transcripts. First-round RT-PCR targeting the TCR CDR3 was performed with the HTBI primer set. TCRdb recomputed calls from the multiplex PCR reads with MiXCR, one row per CDR3 protein. The sample shows more than 300,000 distinct CDR3 sequences, around 13% of them seen only once. Patients with ophthalmopathy all had a Clinical Activity Score of at least 3, a NOSPECS grade of at least 4 and duration under 3 months. The PBMCs were sourced from fresh peripheral blood (around 10 ml). V and J are TRBV13 and TRBJ2-3; 8 bases map to TRBD1. The receptor comes from a woman aged 30 to 39 with Graves' ophthalmopathy. The sequenced material came from blood. As DNA, the CDR3 is TGTGCCAGCAGCTTAGGACAGGGGGGATTCACAGATACGCAGTATTTT. Its translation: CASSLGQGGFTDTQYF. Full variable domain (missing parts from reference TRBV13 and TRBJ2-3): AAGVIQSPRHLIKEKRETATLKCYPIPRHDTVYWYQQGPGQDPQFLISFYEKMQSDKGSIPDRFSAQQFSDYHSELNMSSLELGDSALYFCASSLGQGGFTDTQYFGPGTRLTVL.